This T cell receptor beta chain was observed in a study of PD-L1 blockade in urothelial cancer. Whole-study context: Patients went on atezolizumab around 2014, receiving 1,200 mg intravenously every 3 weeks.

This clone was counted a few times. CDR1 and CDR2 (germline): MNHNS, SASEGT. The CDR3 spans 13 residues. Trimming stripped 6 bases from V and 0 bases from J, with 6 bases between. The protocol was immunoSEQ multiplex PCR, while the TCRdb copy is restricted to in-frame clones and leaves out a portion. This sample carries roughly 60,000 clones, over 70% of them seen once, and the ten largest clones take almost 4.5%. The TCR sequence derives from a man between 65 and 85 years old with urothelial cancer. J is TRBJ1-5 and V is TRBV6-1; D remains ambiguous. The specimen was PBMCs, collected around atezolizumab (anti-PD-L1) treatment. CDR3 loop: CASSYFSNQPQHF. CDR3 DNA: TGTGCCAGCAGCTATTTTAGCAATCAGCCCCAGCATTTT.